The T cell receptor beta chain under discussion was sequenced for a study of long-term antiretroviral therapy in people with HIV. Samples were assayed with immunoSEQ v3.0 at survey level. Clones were sequenced by immunoSEQ multiplex PCR, and TCRdb holds only the in-frame ones, with some missing. The repertoire holds tens of thousands of clones, 85% to 90% seen once, with less than 4.5% in the top ten. Trimming removed 8 bases from V and 0 bases from J, with 9 bases in between. Per the germline V gene, CDR1 is SGHNT and CDR2 is YYREEE (reference sequence). CDR3 length equals 13 residues. Sequencing was performed on unsorted PBMCs, taken 1.2 years after starting antiretroviral therapy. V gene TRBV5-4 combines with J gene TRBJ2-1; D is uncertain. The sequence was collected from a woman aged 45 to 65 with HIV. CDR3 residues: CASGFSSYNEQFF. Written as DNA, the CDR3 is TGTGCCAGTGGGTTTAGCTCCTACAATGAGCAGTTCTTC.